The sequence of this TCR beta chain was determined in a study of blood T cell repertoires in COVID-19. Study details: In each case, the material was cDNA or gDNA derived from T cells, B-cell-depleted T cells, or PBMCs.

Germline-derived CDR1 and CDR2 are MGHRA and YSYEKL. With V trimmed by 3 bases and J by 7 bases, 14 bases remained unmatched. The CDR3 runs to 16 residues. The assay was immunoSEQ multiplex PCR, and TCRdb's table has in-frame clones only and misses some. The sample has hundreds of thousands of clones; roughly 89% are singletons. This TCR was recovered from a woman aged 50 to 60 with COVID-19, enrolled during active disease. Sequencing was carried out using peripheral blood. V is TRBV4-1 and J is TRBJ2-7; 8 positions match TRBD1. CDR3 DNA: TGCGCCAGCAGCCAGATTAGGACAGGGCTGTCGGAAGAGCAGTACTTC. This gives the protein CASSQIRTGLSEEQYF.